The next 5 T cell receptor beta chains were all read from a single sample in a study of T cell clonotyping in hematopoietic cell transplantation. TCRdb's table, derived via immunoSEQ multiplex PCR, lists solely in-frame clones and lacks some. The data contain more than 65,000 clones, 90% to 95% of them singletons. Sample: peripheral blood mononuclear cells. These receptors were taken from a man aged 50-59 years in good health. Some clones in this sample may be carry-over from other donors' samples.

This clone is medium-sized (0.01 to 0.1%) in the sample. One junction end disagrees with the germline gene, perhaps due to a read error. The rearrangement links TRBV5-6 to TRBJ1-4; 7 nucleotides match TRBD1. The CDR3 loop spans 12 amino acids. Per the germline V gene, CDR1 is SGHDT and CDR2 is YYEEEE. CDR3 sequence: CASSLGQLKLFF. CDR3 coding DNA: TGTGCCAGCAGTTTGGGACAGTTAAAACTGTTTTTT.

CDR3 residues: CASSLRGQGVGNTIYF. In DNA, the CDR3 is TGTGCCAGCAGCTTAAGGGGACAGGGTGTCGGAAACACCATATATTTT. The chain couples TRBV7-2 to TRBJ1-3, with 9 bases matching TRBD1. CDR1 and CDR2 (germline): SGHTA, FQGNSA. This CDR3 comprises 16 residues. Trimming cost V 2 bases and J 4 bases; bases outside gene matches: 6.

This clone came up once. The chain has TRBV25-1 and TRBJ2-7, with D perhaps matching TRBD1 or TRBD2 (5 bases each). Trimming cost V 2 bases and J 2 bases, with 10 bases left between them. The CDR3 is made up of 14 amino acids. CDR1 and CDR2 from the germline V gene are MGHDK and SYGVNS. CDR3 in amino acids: CASSEIRGPYEQYF. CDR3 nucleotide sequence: TGTGCCAGCAGTGAAATACGGGGCCCCTACGAGCAGTACTTC.

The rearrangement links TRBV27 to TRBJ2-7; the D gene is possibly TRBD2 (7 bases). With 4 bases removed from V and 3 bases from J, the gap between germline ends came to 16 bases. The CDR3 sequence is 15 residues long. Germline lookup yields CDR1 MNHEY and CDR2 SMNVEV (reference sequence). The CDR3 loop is CASSSFLRGGYEQYF. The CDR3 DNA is TGTGCCAGCAGTTCCTTCCTAAGGGGGGGCTACGAGCAGTACTTC.

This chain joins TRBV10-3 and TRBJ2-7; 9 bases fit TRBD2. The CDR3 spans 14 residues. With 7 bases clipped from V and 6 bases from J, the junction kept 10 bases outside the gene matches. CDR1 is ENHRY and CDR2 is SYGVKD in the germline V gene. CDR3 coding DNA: TGTGCCATCACCACCGGGACTAGCCGTGGCGAGCAGTACTTC. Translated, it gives CAITTGTSRGEQYF.